This entry concerns a single TCR beta chain. The germline V gene has CDR1 SGHVS and CDR2 FQNEAQ. This CDR3 region has 15 residues. The V end lost 5 bases, the J end lost 2 bases, and 16 bases lay between the germline ends. Data came from immunoSEQ multiplex PCR; TCRdb stores just in-frame clones and leaves some out. Of approximately 89,000 clones in the sample, 80% were seen once. This specimen comes from a study of blood T cell repertoires in COVID-19. About the study: T cells, B-cell-depleted T cells, or PBMCs supplied cDNA or gDNA.

The chain employs TRBV7-8 and TRBJ2-7; a weak D match, TRBD2 (6 bases). This receptor was identified in a human donor in a cohort sampled during active COVID-19. Sequenced input: peripheral blood. In DNA form, the CDR3 reads TGTGCCAGCAGCCCCGTACAGTCGGGGGCCTACGAGCAGTACTTC. Its protein product is CASSPVQSGAYEQYF.